This TCR beta chain was found in a study of OX40 agonist ivuxolimab in advanced cancers. Overall study context: Patients with prior anti-PD-1, anti-PD-L1 or anti-CTLA-4 therapy were eligible; roughly 40% had some.

The CDR3 sequence is 14 residues long. From germline, CDR1 is MNHEY and CDR2 SVGAGI. With 5 bases removed from V and 2 bases from J, the gap between germline ends came to 7 bases. This clone was picked up one time. Its cognate antigen is unknown. Overall study results and limits: At 0.1 to 3.0 mg/kg and by week 6, clonal expansion occurred in CD4+ and CD8+ blood T cells. The expanded peripheral T cells' antigen specificity was not determined. Certain nonresponding patients likewise had low normalized T-cell clonal expansion.

Sequencing was performed with immunoSEQ multiplex PCR; in TCRdb, only in-frame clones are kept and a portion is missing. The sample holds 53,000 or so clones, more than 75% seen once. The gene calls are TRBV6-5 and TRBJ2-6; D is possibly TRBD1 (6 bases). The clonotype originates from an adult with an advanced solid tumor such as melanoma, head and neck, liver or kidney cancer. The source was CD4+ or CD8+ T cells sorted from blood, collected in a trial of the OX40 agonist ivuxolimab. The CDR3 DNA is TGTGCCAGCAGTAACAGGGCTGGGGCCAACGTCCTGACTTTC. Its protein is CASSNRAGANVLTF.